This T cell receptor (beta chain) was sequenced during a study of cytomegalovirus exposure and HLA in healthy donors. For the study at large: Ancestry clustering placed around 80% of about 400 genotyped donors in the Caucasian-associated cluster.

PCR involved 60 Vbeta and 13 Jbeta primers. Sequenced by immunoSEQ multiplex PCR; TCRdb stores in-frame clones only, minus some. This sample yields over 150,000 clones, of which more than 65% are seen a single time; around 2.8% belongs to the top ten. Healthy bone marrow donors made up the donor group. Overall study results and limits: Exclusion applied to some V segments, including TRBV6-2 and TRBV6-3, as they were indistinguishable.

Notes on this clone: The antigen is undetermined.

The CDR3 loop spans 16 amino acids. CDR1 is PRHDT and CDR2 is FYEKMQ in the germline V gene (reference sequence). V lost 5 bases to trimming and J lost 3 bases; unmatched junction nucleotides: 5. The sample was PBMCs. The receptor comes from a woman aged 40 to 50 in good health and CMV-seropositive. J is TRBJ2-3 and V is TRBV13; TRBD2 agrees at 13 bases. The CDR3 loop reads CASSPPGLAGTDTQYF. For the CDR3, the DNA is TGTGCCAGCAGCCCACCGGGACTAGCGGGGACAGATACGCAGTATTTT.